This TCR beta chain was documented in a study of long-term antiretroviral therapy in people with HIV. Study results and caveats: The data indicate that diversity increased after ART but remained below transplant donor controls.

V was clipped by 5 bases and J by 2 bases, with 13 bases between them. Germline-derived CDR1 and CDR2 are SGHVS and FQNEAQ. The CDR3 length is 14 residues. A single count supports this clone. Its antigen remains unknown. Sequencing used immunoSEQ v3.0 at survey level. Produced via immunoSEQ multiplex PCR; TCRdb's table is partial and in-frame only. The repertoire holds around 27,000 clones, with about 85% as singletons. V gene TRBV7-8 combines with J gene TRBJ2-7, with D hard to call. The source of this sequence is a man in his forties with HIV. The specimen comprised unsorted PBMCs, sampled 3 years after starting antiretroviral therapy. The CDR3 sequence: CASSLTGPTYEQYF. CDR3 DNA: TGTGCCAGCAGCCTGACCGGCCCCACCTACGAGCAGTACTTC.